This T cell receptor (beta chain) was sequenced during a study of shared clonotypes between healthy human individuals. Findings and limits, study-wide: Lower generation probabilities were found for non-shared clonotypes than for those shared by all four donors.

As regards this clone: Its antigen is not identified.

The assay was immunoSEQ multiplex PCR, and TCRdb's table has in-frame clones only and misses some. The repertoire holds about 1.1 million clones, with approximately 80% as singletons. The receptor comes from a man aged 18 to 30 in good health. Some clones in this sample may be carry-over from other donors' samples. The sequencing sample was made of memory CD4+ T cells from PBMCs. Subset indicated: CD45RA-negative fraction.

CDR3 protein: CASSLRFRYEQYF. The CDR3 bases are TGTGCCAGCAGCCTCAGGTTCCGCTACGAGCAGTACTTC. This chain links TRBV6-7 with TRBJ2-7; D unclear. TRBV6-7 is sorted into the ORF group, with uncertain function. V lost 6 bases and J 3 bases, leaving 12 bases between the germline ends. This CDR3 region has 13 residues.